Listed here are 17 T cell receptor beta chains from one sample, sequenced in a study of blood T cell repertoires in COVID-19 (TCRdb year 2020). The library was built by means of the immunoSEQ multiplex PCR assay. In TCRdb, the immuneACCESS table is reduced to in-frame sequences with V and J assigned. These tables do not hold every clone; where another copy was compared, an unresolved V gene accounts for under half, and the others remain unexplained. This sample gives approximately 200,000 clones in total; 70% to 85% of them show up just once. The ten biggest clones cover approximately 1.3% of the sample. The sample consisted of PBMCs or T cells enriched from blood (not recorded which). These receptors were collected from a woman aged 40 to 55 with acute COVID-19.

The J gene is TRBJ2-1, the V gene TRBV19, with 7 nucleotides matching TRBD2. The CDR3 totals 16 residues. The V segment lost 7 bases and the J segment 5 bases; nucleotides outside the gene matches: 14. Germline-derived CDR1 and CDR2 are LNHDA and SQIVND (reference sequence). The CDR3 loop is CASNVGLAATNNEQFF. The CDR3 nucleotides are TGTGCCAGTAACGTGGGGCTAGCGGCCACCAACAATGAGCAGTTCTTC.

The gene calls are TRBV27 and TRBJ1-5; 9 bases fit TRBD1. The CDR3 has 14 residues. The V and J ends lost 7 bases and 5 bases, in that order; junction bases with no gene match: 6. Germline CDR1 reads MNHEY; CDR2 reads SMNVEV (reference sequence). CDR3 sequence: CASTLTGGDQPQHF. The CDR3 DNA follows: TGTGCCAGCACCCTGACAGGGGGTGATCAGCCCCAGCATTTT.

The chain links TRBV28 to TRBJ1-2, with D possibly matching TRBD1 (6 bases). Germline lookup yields CDR1 MDHEN and CDR2 SYDVKM. V lost 3 bases and J 4 bases, leaving 18 bases between the germline ends. CDR3 size: 16 residues. CDR3 sequence: CASSFTIGGDGYGYTF. The CDR3 bases are TGTGCCAGCAGTTTTACCATAGGGGGAGACGGCTATGGCTACACCTTC.

This clone was counted once. The chain carries TRBV14 and TRBJ1-4; TRBD1 might be the D (5 bases). CDR3 size: 14 residues. Trimming cost V 0 bases and J 6 bases, with 8 bases left between them. Germline-derived CDR1 and CDR2 are SGHDN and FVKESK. The CDR3 DNA is TGTGCCAGCAGCCAAGACAGGGTTCATGAAAAACTGTTTTTT. Translating gives CASSQDRVHEKLFF.

This chain joins TRBV5-6 and TRBJ2-7; 7 positions match TRBD1. The length of the CDR3 is 14 residues. Germline V lookup: CDR1 SGHDT, CDR2 YYEEEE. The junction had 7 bases not matched to a gene; V was cut back by 4 bases and J by 3 bases. The CDR3 spells CASSTGTAYYEQYF. CDR3 bases: TGTGCCAGCAGCACCGGGACAGCTTACTACGAGCAGTACTTC.

J is TRBJ2-7 and V is TRBV2; D gene ambiguous. The CDR3 contains 15 residues. Germline assignment: CDR1 SNHLY and CDR2 FYNNEI. V dropped 2 bases and J dropped 0 bases, with 11 bases sitting between them. CDR3 residues: CASSEPVSFSYEQYF. CDR3 bases: TGTGCCAGCAGTGAACCTGTCTCCTTCTCCTACGAGCAGTACTTC.

A single count supports this clone. This chain uses TRBV24-1 with TRBJ2-7; 9 bases agree with TRBD2. After removal of 4 bases from V and 3 bases from J, the junction contained 3 bases not matched to a gene. Germline V gene lookup returns CDR1 KGHDR and CDR2 SFDVKD. The CDR3 consists of 14 residues. CDR3 amino acids: CATSDGTSLYEQYF. As DNA, the CDR3 is TGTGCCACCAGTGACGGGACTAGCCTCTACGAGCAGTACTTC.

V gene TRBV7-9 combines with J gene TRBJ2-1, with D possibly TRBD2 on 6 matching bases. The germline V gene has CDR1 SEHNR and CDR2 FQNEAQ (reference sequence). V shed 11 bases and J shed 2 bases, with 13 bases lying between them. The CDR3 has 13 residues. In DNA form, the CDR3 reads TGTGCCGCCGGGGGAACCCCCTACAATGAGCAGTTCTTC. Its translation is CAAGGTPYNEQFF.

The rearrangement links TRBV19 to TRBJ1-2, with 8 bases matching TRBD1. This CDR3 contains 14 residues. V lost 7 bases, J lost 5 bases, and 9 bases stayed unmatched. CDR1 is LNHDA and CDR2 is SQIVND in the germline V gene (reference sequence). In DNA form, the CDR3 reads TGTGCCAGTACCCCGACAGGGGCCCTGTATGGCTACACCTTC. This sequence encodes CASTPTGALYGYTF.

The J gene is TRBJ2-7, the V gene TRBV5-6; D is ambiguous. This CDR3 has 11 amino acids. The V gene's germline CDR1 is SGHDT and CDR2 YYEEEE. The germline V and J ends were trimmed by 4 bases and 7 bases, with 9 bases remaining between them. The CDR3 bases are TGTGCCAGCAGCCTAATGAGGGAGCAGTACTTC. This sequence encodes CASSLMREQYF.

The chain couples TRBV30 to TRBJ2-7; 10 nucleotides line up with TRBD2. The V segment lost 5 bases and the J segment 7 bases; nucleotides outside the gene matches: 11. This CDR3 contains 14 residues. The germline V gene has CDR1 GTSNPN and CDR2 SVGIG (reference sequence). The CDR3 DNA follows: TGTGCCTGGCTTAACCCTAGCGGGAGAAGGGAGCAGTACTTC. This translates into CAWLNPSGRREQYF.

This clone occurred a few times. The rearrangement joins TRBV5-4 to TRBJ1-6, with 7 nucleotides matching TRBD1. The ends lost 5 bases at V and 4 bases at J; junction bases unmatched: 6. Germline V lookup: CDR1 SGHNT, CDR2 YYREEE (reference sequence). The CDR3 totals 15 residues. CDR3 nucleotide sequence: TGTGCCAGCAGGCCCGAGGGACAGTATAATTCACCCCTCCACTTT. Amino acid sequence: CASRPEGQYNSPLHF.

V and J are TRBV6-2 or TRBV6-3 and TRBJ1-1; weak D call: TRBD1 (5 bases). Trimming removed 5 bases from V and 0 bases from J, with 10 bases in between. Germline CDR1 MNHEY, CDR2 SVGEGT. CDR3 size: 14 residues. The CDR3: CASSHGGMNTEAFF. In DNA, the CDR3 is TGTGCCAGCAGTCACGGGGGTATGAACACTGAAGCTTTCTTT.

This clone appeared once. The chain employs TRBV14 and TRBJ1-6, with D uncertain. The CDR3 spans 14 residues. Between the trimmed V and J ends, which lost 0 bases and 13 bases, there was a span of 13 bases. CDR1 is SGHDN, CDR2 FVKESK, per germline. CDR3 protein: CASSQDRSLGPLHF. In nucleotides, the CDR3 is TGTGCCAGCAGCCAAGACAGGTCCCTGGGTCCCCTCCACTTT.

This sequence joins TRBV19 and TRBJ2-1, with TRBD2 matching 9 bases. With 5 bases clipped from V and 6 bases from J, the junction kept 8 bases outside the gene matches. Germline lookup yields CDR1 LNHDA and CDR2 SQIVND (reference sequence). This CDR3 contains 15 residues. The CDR3 sequence: CASSSEGLASNEQFF. Written as DNA, the CDR3 is TGTGCCAGTAGTTCGGAGGGACTAGCTAGCAATGAGCAGTTCTTC.

CDR3 residues: CASSQEGLASGPYNEQFF. The CDR3 coding sequence is TGCGCCAGCAGCCAGGAGGGACTAGCGAGTGGTCCCTACAATGAGCAGTTCTTC. This chain uses TRBV4-1 with TRBJ2-1; 10 bases agree with TRBD2. Germline V CDR1 and CDR2: MGHRA, YSYEKL. The CDR3 extends over 18 amino acids. V shed 3 bases, J shed 2 bases, and the junction held 10 bases outside the gene matches.

The CDR3 coding sequence is TGTGCCTGGAGTCTGGGACAGGGGGCGAATCAGCCCCAGCATTTT. Amino acid sequence: CAWSLGQGANQPQHF. This rearrangement joins TRBV30 to TRBJ1-5; TRBD1 aligns across 12 bases. Looked up from germline, CDR1 is GTSNPN and CDR2 is SVGIG (reference sequence). The ends lost 2 bases at V and 4 bases at J; junction bases unmatched: 3. This CDR3 has 15 residues.